Below are 4 T cell receptor beta chains sequenced from a single sample in a study of control samples from healthy donors and cancer patients. This table comes from immunoSEQ multiplex PCR, and its TCRdb copy is limited to in-frame clones, with some not included. Of just over 150,000 clones listed, over 85% are singletons. Sequences were obtained from blood. The origin of the receptors is a man younger than 45 in good health.

The chain couples TRBV7-3 to TRBJ2-1, with 7 nucleotides matching TRBD2. Trimming at V came to 8 bases and at J to 7 bases, leaving 14 bases not matched to a gene. The CDR3 spans 15 residues. The germline gives CDR1 SGHTA, CDR2 FQGTGA. CDR3 residues: CASARGRGRFNEQFF. CDR3 coding DNA: TGTGCCAGCGCTCGAGGGAGGGGAAGGTTTAATGAGCAGTTCTTC.

V usage is TRBV18 and J usage is TRBJ1-1; 9 bases are shared with TRBD1. Germline trimming cut 2 bases from V and 5 bases from J; bases unmatched to any gene: 6. The CDR3 runs 15 residues. Per germline, CDR1 KGHSH and CDR2 LQKENI. The CDR3 region is CASSPSTGGFTEAFF. The CDR3 DNA sequence: TGTGCCAGCTCACCATCGACAGGGGGTTTTACTGAAGCTTTCTTT. The whole variable domain, remainder taken from reference TRBV18 and TRBJ1-1, is NAGVMQNPRHLVRRRGQEARLRCSPMKGHSHVYWYRQLPEEGLKFMVYLQKENIIDESGMPKERFSAEFPKEGPSILRIQQVVRGDSAAYFCASSPSTGGFTEAFFGQGTRLTVV.

The J gene is TRBJ1-1, the V gene TRBV5-8, with a possible D match to TRBD1 (5 bases). CDR3 length: 12 amino acids. Germline loops: CDR1 SGHTS, CDR2 YDEGEE. The V gene lost 9 bases and the J gene lost 10 bases, with 19 bases spanning the gap. The CDR3 here is CANDGGGRGAFF. The CDR3 region has the DNA TGTGCCAACGATGGGGGAGGTAGGGGAGCTTTCTTT.

The DNA of the CDR3 is TGTGCCAGCAGCCAAGAATTATCATTTCGCTCCTACAATGAGCAGTTCTTC. Translation: CASSQELSFRSYNEQFF. V usage is TRBV4-2 and J usage is TRBJ2-1; unclear D gene. The CDR3 is made up of 17 amino acids. Trimming stripped 0 bases from V and 0 bases from J, with 12 bases between. Looked up from germline, CDR1 is LGHNA and CDR2 is YNFKEQ.